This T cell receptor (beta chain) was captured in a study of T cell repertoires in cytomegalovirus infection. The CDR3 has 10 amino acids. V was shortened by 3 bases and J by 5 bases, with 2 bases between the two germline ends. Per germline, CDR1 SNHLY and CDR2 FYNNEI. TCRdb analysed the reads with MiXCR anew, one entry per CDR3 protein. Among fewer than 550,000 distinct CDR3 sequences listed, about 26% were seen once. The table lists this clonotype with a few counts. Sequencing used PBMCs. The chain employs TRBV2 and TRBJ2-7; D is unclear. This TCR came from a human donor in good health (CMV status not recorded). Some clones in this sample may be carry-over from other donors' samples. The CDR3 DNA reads TGTGCCAGCAGTGACCACGAGCAGTACTTC. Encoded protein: CASSDHEQYF.